Presented here are 9 T cell receptor beta chains from one specimen sequenced in a study of T cells after yellow fever vaccination. One entry per CDR3 protein, called by TCRdb with MiXCR from the 5' RACE reads. The table includes tens of thousands of distinct CDR3 sequences, roughly 3.3% detected once. Specimen: PBMCs, either bulk or a sorted T-cell subset (CD4+, CD8+, memory, or dextramer-sorted; not recorded which), collected around 45 days after the first yellow fever vaccination. The receptors shown here come from a man younger than 30 who received the YFV17D yellow fever vaccine.

Ten or more counts support this clonotype. The rearrangement links TRBV5-6 to TRBJ2-7; D gene ambiguous. The CDR3 totals 14 residues. Germline assignment: CDR1 SGHDT and CDR2 YYEEEE. Deletions cut 0 bases from V and 2 bases from J, with 9 bases between. The CDR3 protein is CASSLGAQAYEQYV. CDR3 nucleotide sequence: TGTGCCAGCAGCTTGGGAGCCCAGGCCTACGAGCAGTACGTC.

This clonotype was detected ten times or more. J is TRBJ2-3 and V is TRBV5-4, with D perhaps assigned TRBD1 or TRBD2 (6 bases each). CDR3 length equals 13 residues. V was trimmed by 4 bases and J by 4 bases, leaving 10 bases between them. From germline, CDR1 is SGHNT and CDR2 YYREEE (reference sequence). The CDR3 DNA follows: TGTGCCAGCAGCCCCGGGGGCCCAGATACGCAGTATTTT. Its protein is CASSPGGPDTQYF.

J is TRBJ2-3 and V is TRBV3-1; 11 positions match TRBD2. The V and J ends lost 11 bases and 5 bases, in that order; junction bases with no gene match: 12. The CDR3 totals 15 residues. CDR1 and CDR2 from the germline V gene are LGHDT and YNNKEL (reference sequence). CDR3 sequence (DNA): TGTGCCTGCTCCCCTAGCGGGGGGCCAGAAGATACGCAGTATTTT. It yields the protein CACSPSGGPEDTQYF.

This clonotype was picked up many times. The CDR3 DNA sequence: TGCGCCAGCAGTCAATCGTACAGGGTACCAGACAATGAGCAGTTCTTC. It codes for CASSQSYRVPDNEQFF. This chain uses TRBV23-1 with TRBJ2-1, with TRBD1 as a possible D gene (6 bases). TRBV23-1 is treated as an ORF (open reading frame) with a function not yet certain. The CDR3 length is 16 residues. Trimming shortened V by 0 bases and J by 5 bases, and 14 bases separated the two germline ends.

This clonotype was seen repeatedly, ten times or more. The CDR3 DNA reads as TGTGCCACCAGCAGAGATCGGGACAGGGGGGAAGCTTTCTTT. This encodes CATSRDRDRGEAFF. This sequence joins TRBV15 and TRBJ1-1, with TRBD1 matching over 11 bases. There are 14 residues in the CDR3. Germline lookup yields CDR1 LNHNV and CDR2 YYDKDF (reference sequence). The J segment lost 8 bases and the V segment lost 0 bases, leaving 2 bases of the junction unmatched.

This clonotype counts as medium-sized (0.01 to 0.1%). J is TRBJ2-3 and V is TRBV5-1; 9 bases are a match to TRBD2. The CDR3 runs 15 residues. The V segment lost 3 bases and the J segment 4 bases; nucleotides outside the gene matches: 6. CDR1 is SGHRS and CDR2 is YFSETQ in the germline V gene. CDR3 nucleotide sequence: TGCGCCAGCAGCTCTAGCGGGGAGGGCGCAGATACGCAGTATTTT. Translating gives CASSSSGEGADTQYF.

This clonotype was detected many times. DNA for the CDR3: TGCGCCAGCAGCCAAGGTCAGGGGGCGTTTGGGAATTCACCCCTCCACTTT. Encoded protein: CASSQGQGAFGNSPLHF. The chain is built from TRBV4-1 and TRBJ1-6; 8 bases match TRBD1. The length of the CDR3 is 17 residues. V lost 1 base, J lost 7 bases, and 9 bases stayed unmatched. In germline, CDR1 is MGHRA, CDR2 YSYEKL.

This clonotype was detected many times. The chain employs TRBV5-4 and TRBJ2-1, with D perhaps TRBD1 or TRBD2 (6 bases each). Germline CDR1 is SGHNT and CDR2 is YYREEE (reference sequence). The CDR3 totals 15 residues. Between the trimmed V and J ends, which lost 3 bases and 7 bases, there was a span of 17 bases. The CDR3 is CASSSGAQARNEQFF. The CDR3, as DNA: TGTGCCAGCAGCTCGGGGGCGCAGGCCAGAAATGAGCAGTTCTTC. Full variable domain (remainder filled in from reference TRBV5-4 and TRBJ2-1): ETGVTQSPTHLIKTRGQQVTLRCSSQSGHNTVSWYQQALGQGPQFIFQYYREEENGRGNFPPRFSGLQFPNYSSELNVNALELDDSALYLCASSSGAQARNEQFFGPGTRLTVL.

This clonotype was counted many times. This rearrangement joins TRBV9 to TRBJ1-6; a weak D match, TRBD1 (6 bases). Germline-derived CDR1 and CDR2 are SGDLS and YYNGEE. This CDR3 has 15 residues. The ends were cut back, 4 bases at V and 9 bases at J, with 17 bases in the middle. Written as DNA, the CDR3 is TGTGCCAGCAGCCCTGGGGTAGGGGGGCGTTCACCCCTCCACTTT. It is translated as CASSPGVGGRSPLHF. Filled out from reference TRBV9 and TRBJ1-6, the complete variable domain reads DSGVTQTPKHLITATGQRVTLRCSPRSGDLSVYWYQQSLDQGLQFLIQYYNGEERAKGNILERFSAQQFPDLHSELNLSSLELGDSALYFCASSPGVGGRSPLHFGNGTRLTVT.